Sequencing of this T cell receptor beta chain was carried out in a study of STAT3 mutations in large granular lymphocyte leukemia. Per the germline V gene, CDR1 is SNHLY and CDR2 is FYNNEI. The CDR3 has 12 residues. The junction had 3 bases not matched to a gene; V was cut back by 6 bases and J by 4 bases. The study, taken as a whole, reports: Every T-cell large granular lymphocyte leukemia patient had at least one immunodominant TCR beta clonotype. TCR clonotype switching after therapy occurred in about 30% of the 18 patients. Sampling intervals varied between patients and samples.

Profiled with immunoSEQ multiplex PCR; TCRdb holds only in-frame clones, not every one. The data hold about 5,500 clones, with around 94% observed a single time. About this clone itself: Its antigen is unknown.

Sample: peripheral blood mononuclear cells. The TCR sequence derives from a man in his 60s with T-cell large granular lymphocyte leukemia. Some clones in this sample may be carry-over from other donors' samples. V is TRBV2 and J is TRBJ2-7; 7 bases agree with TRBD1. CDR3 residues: CASSIQGYEQYF. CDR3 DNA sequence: TGTGCCAGCAGCATACAGGGGTACGAGCAGTACTTC.